The TCR beta chain under discussion was sequenced for a study of blood T cell repertoires in COVID-19 (dated by TCRdb to 2020 to 2021). Regarding the study in general: Samples covering the acute and convalescent phases of COVID-19 were provided by collaborators in the United States, Italy and Spain. The material from the prospective study consisted of cDNA or gDNA derived from T cells, B-cell-depleted T cells, or PBMCs. The dataset comprised deeply sampled blood TCRbeta repertoires from subjects exposed to, actively infected with, or recovered from COVID-19. The repertoires were released in a freely available public database intended as a resource for research on the immune response to SARS-CoV-2. Samples were obtained from the ongoing ImmuneRACE study (first 160 participants) and from 1,254 subjects provided by 6 global collaborators. Nearly every sample came with metadata listing a de-identified subject ID, COVID-19 status, age in years and sex. HLA class I and class II types, where available, came from metadata supplied by the sample provider rather than from assay-based typing.

The collaborating institutions used their own protocols to collect whole blood in K2EDTA tubes. For TCRbeta analysis, collaborators shipped samples in one of three forms: frozen whole blood, isolated PBMCs, or DNA extracted from either of those sample types. This clone was detected once. The antigen it binds to is not known. One base away there is no much larger clone; base qualities are not given. The CDR3 covers 13 residues, taking in both the cysteine and the phenylalanine. The read is trimmed to its CDR3 DNA, 39 bases read in frame from base 1. CDR1 and CDR2 are read off the germline V gene as MNHEY and SVGAGI. Germline trimming amounts to 6 bases on V and 6 bases on J, with 2 as the count of junction bases outside the gene matches. Overall results and qualifications from the work: The amount of clinical and demographic metadata varied by source and participant and was provided uncurated.

TCRbeta CDR3 regions were amplified from genomic DNA using the immunoSEQ Assay, a bias-controlled multiplex PCR. For the original study's pipeline: Nucleated cell counts per sample were estimated from amplification of reference gene primers within the assay. To quantify the absolute abundance of each unique TCRbeta CDR3 rearrangement, sequence reads were collapsed and filtered. Productive Simpson clonality was computed per sample as the square root of Simpson's diversity index over productive rearrangements. This immuneACCESS table, as held by TCRdb, lists in-frame sequences with V and J called but not all clones. Of the missing ones, under half trace to an unresolved V gene in checked studies; the others have no known cause. The V and J calls and clone size are taken from that table; D and trimming were inferred from the DNA. Recorded for this sample are over 200,000 clones; roughly 87% of them occurred a single time. Jointly, the top ten make up 1.5% to 2% of the sample.

The TCR sequence derives from a man aged 35 to 55 with active or convalescent COVID-19. The sequencing sample was made of peripheral blood. Rearrangement joined TRBV6-5 to TRBJ1-6; 7 nucleotides in the junction match TRBD1. In nucleotides, the sequence is TGTGCCAGCAGACGACAGGGTAATTCACCCCTCCACTTT. Translated, this gives CASRRQGNSPLHF.